This passage covers 2 T cell receptor beta chains from one sample sequenced in a study of T cell clones after liver transplantation. The method was immunoSEQ multiplex PCR; TCRdb's version includes in-frame clones alone and lacks a portion of them. The sample carries about 33,000 clones, 90% to 95% recorded once. Specimen: CD8+ T cells from blood, collected 12 months after liver transplant. These receptors originate from a human patient who received a liver transplant. Some of the T cells might come from the graft donor.

The chain links TRBV10-2 to TRBJ1-5; 8 positions match TRBD1. The V segment lost 6 bases and the J segment 2 bases; nucleotides outside the gene matches: 6. Germline values: CDR1 WSHSY, CDR2 SAAADI. This CDR3 region has 15 residues. The CDR3 nucleotides are TGCGCCAGCAGCTCCGGACAGGGTGGCAATCAGCCCCAGCATTTT. Translation: CASSSGQGGNQPQHF.

The gene calls are TRBV5-4 and TRBJ2-7; perhaps D is TRBD1 or TRBD2 (6 bases each). CDR1 SGHNT and CDR2 YYREEE come from the germline V gene (reference sequence). This CDR3 is built from 14 residues. The ends were cut back, 2 bases at V and 6 bases at J, with 15 bases in the middle. CDR3 sequence (DNA): TGTGCCAGCAGCTTCGGAGGGGGAGTGGCCGAGCAGTACTTC. It is translated as CASSFGGGVAEQYF.